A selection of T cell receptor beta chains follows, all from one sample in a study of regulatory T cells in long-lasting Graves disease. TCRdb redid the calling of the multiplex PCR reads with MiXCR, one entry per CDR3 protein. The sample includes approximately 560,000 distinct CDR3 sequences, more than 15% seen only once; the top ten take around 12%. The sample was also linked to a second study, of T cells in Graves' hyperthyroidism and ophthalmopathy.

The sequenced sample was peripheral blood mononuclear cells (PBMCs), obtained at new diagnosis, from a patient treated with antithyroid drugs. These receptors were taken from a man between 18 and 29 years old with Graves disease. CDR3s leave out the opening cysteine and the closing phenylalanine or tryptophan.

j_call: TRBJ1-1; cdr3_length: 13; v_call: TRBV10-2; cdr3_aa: ASSESEGLNTEAF
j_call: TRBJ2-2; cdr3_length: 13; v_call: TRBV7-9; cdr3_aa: ASSLFSGSTGELF
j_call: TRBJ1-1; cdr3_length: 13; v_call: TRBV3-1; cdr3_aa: ASSQEGGWDTEAF
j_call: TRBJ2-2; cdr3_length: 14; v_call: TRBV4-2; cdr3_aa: ASSQVSGSITGELF
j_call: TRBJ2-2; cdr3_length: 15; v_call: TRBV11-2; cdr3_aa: ASSSAPGQGNPGELF
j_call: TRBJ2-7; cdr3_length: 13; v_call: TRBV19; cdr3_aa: ASSIMASDSYEQY
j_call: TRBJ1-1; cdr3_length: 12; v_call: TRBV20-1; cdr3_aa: SALHLLGNTEAF
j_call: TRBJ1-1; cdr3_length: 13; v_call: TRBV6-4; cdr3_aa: ASSQTGIGNTEAF
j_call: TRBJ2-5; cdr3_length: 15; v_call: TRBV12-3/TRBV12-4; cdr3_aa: ASSQERSGRAGETQY
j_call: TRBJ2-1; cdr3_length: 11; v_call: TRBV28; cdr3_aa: ASSIQGGDEQF
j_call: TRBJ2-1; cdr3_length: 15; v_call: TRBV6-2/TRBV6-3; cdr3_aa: ASRGTSGSGSGNEQF
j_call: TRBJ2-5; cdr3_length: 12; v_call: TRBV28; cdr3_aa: ASSLTAEQETQY
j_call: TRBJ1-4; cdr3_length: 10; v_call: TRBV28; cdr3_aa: ASSLTGEKLF
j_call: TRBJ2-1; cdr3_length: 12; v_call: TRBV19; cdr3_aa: ASSIDGRGDEQF
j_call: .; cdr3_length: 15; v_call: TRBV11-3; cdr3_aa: ASSSGTSGISYNEQF
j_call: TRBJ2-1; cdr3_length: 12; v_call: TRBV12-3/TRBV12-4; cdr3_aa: ASSGGNSYNEQF
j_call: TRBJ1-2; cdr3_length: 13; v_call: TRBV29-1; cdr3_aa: SVAGQGTLNYGYT
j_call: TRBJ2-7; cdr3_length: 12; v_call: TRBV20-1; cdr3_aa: SARKGGSYYEQY
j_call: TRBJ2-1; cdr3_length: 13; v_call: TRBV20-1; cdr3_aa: SARASGRPYNEQF
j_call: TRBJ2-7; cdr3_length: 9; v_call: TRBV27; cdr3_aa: ASSGRDEQY
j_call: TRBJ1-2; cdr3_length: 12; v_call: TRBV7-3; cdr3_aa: ASSAEGGEIGYT
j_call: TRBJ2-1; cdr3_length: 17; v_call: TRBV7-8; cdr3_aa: ASSQDLGRPSPTSNEQF
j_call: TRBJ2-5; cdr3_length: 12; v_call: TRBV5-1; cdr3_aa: ASNLARYQETQY
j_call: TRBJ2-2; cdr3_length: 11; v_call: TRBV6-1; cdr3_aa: ASSGSETGELF
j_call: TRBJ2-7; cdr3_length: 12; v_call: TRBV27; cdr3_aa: ASSLGQGALEQY
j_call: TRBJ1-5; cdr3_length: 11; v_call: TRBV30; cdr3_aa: AWSGQGPQPQH